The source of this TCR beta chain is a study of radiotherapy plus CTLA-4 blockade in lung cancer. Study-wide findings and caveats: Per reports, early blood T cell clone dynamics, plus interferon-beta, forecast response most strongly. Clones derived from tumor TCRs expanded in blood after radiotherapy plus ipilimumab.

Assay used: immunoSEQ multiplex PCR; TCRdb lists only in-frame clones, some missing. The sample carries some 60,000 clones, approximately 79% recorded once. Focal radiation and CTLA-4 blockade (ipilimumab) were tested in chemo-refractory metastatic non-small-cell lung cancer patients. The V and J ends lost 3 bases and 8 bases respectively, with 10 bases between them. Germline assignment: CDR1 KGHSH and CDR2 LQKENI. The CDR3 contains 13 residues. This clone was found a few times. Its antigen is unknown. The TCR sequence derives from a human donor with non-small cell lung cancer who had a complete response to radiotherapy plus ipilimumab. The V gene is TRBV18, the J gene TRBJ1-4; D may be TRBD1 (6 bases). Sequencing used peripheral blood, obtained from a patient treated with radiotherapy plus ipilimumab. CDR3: CASSPGAREKLFF. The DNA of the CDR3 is TGTGCCAGCTCACCGGGGGCGAGGGAAAAACTGTTTTTT.